Each of the 23 T cell receptor beta chains below was sequenced from the same sample in a study of OX40 agonist ivuxolimab in advanced cancers. Profiling relied on immunoSEQ multiplex PCR, and the TCRdb table lists in-frame clones only, not all of them. The sample has 43,000 or so clones; approximately 77% are singletons. The sequencing here drew on CD4+ or CD8+ T cells sorted from blood, taken in a trial of the OX40 agonist ivuxolimab. The receptors here all came from an adult with an advanced solid tumor such as melanoma, head and neck, liver or kidney cancer.

The V and J genes are TRBV6-5 and TRBJ1-1, with 7 bases that match TRBD1. The germline V gene encodes CDR1 MNHEY and CDR2 SVGAGI. V trimming: 7 bases; J trimming: 3 bases; junction bases outside the gene matches: 2. The length of the CDR3 is 12 residues. CDR3 nucleotides: TGTGCCAGCAAGACAGGGCACACTGAAGCTTTCTTT. It yields the protein CASKTGHTEAFF.

The chain joins TRBV6-5 to TRBJ2-7; D not certain. Trimming removed 6 bases at V and 3 bases at J, with 12 bases between. From germline, CDR1 is MNHEY and CDR2 SVGAGI. The CDR3 extends over 13 amino acids. In DNA form, the CDR3 reads TGTGCCAGCAGCCCTACAGTTGACTACGAGCAGTACTTC. This translates into CASSPTVDYEQYF.

The rearrangement uses TRBV28 and TRBJ1-5, with a tentative D call TRBD1 (5 bases). Germline V gives CDR1 MDHEN, CDR2 SYDVKM. The CDR3 loop spans 12 amino acids. V lost 8 bases and J lost 5, with 10 bases in between. The CDR3 region is CASLDTYQPQHF. CDR3 DNA: TGTGCCAGCTTGGACACTTATCAGCCCCAGCATTTT.

In this sample, this clone turned up a few times. The rearrangement joins TRBV5-6 to TRBJ2-6; tentative D call: TRBD2 (6 bases). The CDR3 is 18 amino acids. Trimming removed 0 bases at V and 5 bases at J, with 18 bases between. The germline gives CDR1 SGHDT, CDR2 YYEEEE. This CDR3 reads CASSLVRGRPRRANVLTF. As DNA, the CDR3 is TGTGCCAGCAGCTTGGTGCGGGGCAGACCTAGGAGGGCCAACGTCCTGACTTTC.

The chain uses TRBV7-2 and TRBJ1-5; D might be TRBD1 (6 bases). The CDR3 is 15 amino acids. Germline CDR1 SGHTA, CDR2 FQGNSA. V lost 3 bases to trimming and J lost 3 bases, with 12 bases between them. CDR3 residues: CASSLGDTNNQPQHF. CDR3 DNA sequence: TGTGCCAGCAGCTTGGGGGACACCAACAATCAGCCCCAGCATTTT.

This clone came up once. V gene TRBV9 combines with J gene TRBJ1-3; the match to TRBD1 covers 8 bases. Trimming at V came to 4 bases and at J to 2 bases, leaving 11 bases not matched to a gene. CDR1 and CDR2 from the germline V gene are SGDLS and YYNGEE. The CDR3 spans 17 residues. Here the CDR3 DNA reads TGTGCCAGCAGCCCACGAGACAGGGGAGTAGCTGGAAACACCATATATTTT. Residues: CASSPRDRGVAGNTIYF.

This clone occurred a few times. This chain links TRBV7-3 with TRBJ2-3; unclear D gene. Germline V gene lookup returns CDR1 SGHTA and CDR2 FQGTGA. This CDR3 contains 15 residues. The V gene lost 1 base and the J gene lost 2 bases, with 10 bases spanning the gap. CDR3 amino acids: CASSLRFQATDTQYF. CDR3 bases: TGTGCCAGCAGCTTAAGGTTCCAGGCCACAGATACGCAGTATTTT.

This clone was counted once. The chain combines TRBV10-2 with TRBJ1-1; no clear D gene. Germline V gives CDR1 WSHSY, CDR2 SAAADI. V lost 5 bases to trimming and J lost 10 bases, with 14 bases between them. There are 12 residues in the CDR3. CDR3 DNA sequence: TGCGCCAGCAGTACGGGCAGCCGGGGAGCTTTCTTT. This translates into CASSTGSRGAFF.

The chain recombines TRBV28 with TRBJ2-2, with D perhaps given as TRBD1 or TRBD2 (7 bases each). V dropped 2 bases and J dropped 5 bases, with 15 bases sitting between them. This CDR3 spans 16 amino acids. Germline assignment: CDR1 MDHEN and CDR2 SYDVKM. CDR3 in amino acids: CASSLLDRRETGELFF. CDR3 DNA: TGTGCCAGCAGTTTACTGGACAGGCGGGAGACCGGGGAGCTGTTTTTT. Based on the CDR3 plus reference TRBV28 and TRBJ2-2, the full variable domain is DVKVTQSSRYLVKRTGEKVFLECVQDMDHENMFWYRQDPGLGLRLIYFSYDVKMKEKGDIPEGYSVSREKKERFSLILESASTNQTSMYLCASSLLDRRETGELFFGEGSRLTVL.

The count of this clone is one. This chain uses TRBV2 with TRBJ1-1; TRBD1 matches 10 bases. CDR1 is SNHLY, CDR2 FYNNEI, per germline. The CDR3 is 11 residues long. The junction had 2 bases not matched to a gene; V was cut back by 11 bases and J by 5 bases. The CDR3 here is CAGQGVTEAFF. CDR3 coding DNA: TGTGCCGGACAGGGGGTTACTGAAGCTTTCTTT. Looking up the rest from reference TRBV2 and TRBJ1-1 gives the full variable domain: EPEVTQTPSHQVTQMGQEVILRCVPISNHLYFYWYRQILGQKVEFLVSFYNNEISEKSEIFDDQFSVERPDGSNFTLKIRSTKLEDSAMYFCAGQGVTEAFFGQGTRLTVV.

CDR3 DNA: TGTGCCAGCTCACGAGGACCCCGCCCGAATTCACCCCTCCACTTT. This encodes CASSRGPRPNSPLHF. The chain carries TRBV18 and TRBJ1-6; D remains unclear. Germline V CDR1 and CDR2: KGHSH, LQKENI. The CDR3 covers 15 residues. V was trimmed by 4 bases and J by 7 bases, leaving 14 bases between them.

The gene calls are TRBV11-2 and TRBJ2-7; the D gene is possibly TRBD2 (5 bases). There are 14 residues in the CDR3. Trimming pared 0 bases from V and 6 bases from J, leaving 12 bases between. The germline V gene encodes CDR1 SGHAT and CDR2 FQNNGV. Here the CDR3 DNA reads TGTGCCAGCAGCTTAGAACCGGGGATAGGCGAGCAGTACTTC. Amino acids: CASSLEPGIGEQYF.

This sequence joins TRBV7-3 and TRBJ2-5; TRBD2 matches at 9 bases. The CDR3 spans 15 residues. Trimming took 2 bases from V and 4 from J; bases not matched to a gene: 5. From germline, CDR1 is SGHTA and CDR2 FQGTGA. In nucleotides, the CDR3 is TGTGCCAGCAGCTTATTAGCGGGAGATCCAGAGACCCAGTACTTC. This encodes CASSLLAGDPETQYF.

J is TRBJ2-1 and V is TRBV19; no firm D call. CDR3 size: 15 residues. Per the germline V gene, CDR1 is LNHDA and CDR2 is SQIVND (reference sequence). Trimming stripped 2 bases from V and 7 bases from J, with 15 bases between. The CDR3 coding sequence is TGTGCCAGTAGTATATCCCCGACTGTATCGAATGAGCAGTTCTTC. This translates into CASSISPTVSNEQFF.

This chain links TRBV2 with TRBJ2-3, with TRBD2 matching 12 bases. This CDR3 has 16 amino acids. Trimming at V came to 7 bases and at J to 2 bases, leaving 7 bases not matched to a gene. Germline CDR1 SNHLY, CDR2 FYNNEI. Here the CDR3 reads CASTKGLAGLTDTQYF. For the CDR3, the DNA is TGTGCCAGCACCAAGGGACTAGCGGGTCTCACAGATACGCAGTATTTT. The full variable domain, with the rest looked up from reference TRBV2 and TRBJ2-3, is EPEVTQTPSHQVTQMGQEVILRCVPISNHLYFYWYRQILGQKVEFLVSFYNNEISEKSEIFDDQFSVERPDGSNFTLKIRSTKLEDSAMYFCASTKGLAGLTDTQYFGPGTRLTVL.

V is TRBV9 and J is TRBJ2-1, with D uncertain. This CDR3 contains 12 residues. Germline V gives CDR1 SGDLS, CDR2 YYNGEE. Trimming took off 0 bases at V and 8 bases at J, with 6 bases between the two ends. The CDR3 region is CASSVGADEQFF. DNA for the CDR3: TGTGCCAGCAGCGTAGGCGCGGATGAGCAGTTCTTC.

This chain joins TRBV5-1 and TRBJ2-5, with TRBD1 as a possible D gene (6 bases). CDR1 is SGHRS and CDR2 is YFSETQ in the germline V gene. There are 16 residues in the CDR3. V lost 5 bases to trimming and J lost 5 bases, with 22 bases between them. CDR3 nucleotides: TGCGCCAGCAGTCCAGGGGCAGGGTGGGTATCGGAGACCCAGTACTTC. Encoded protein: CASSPGAGWVSETQYF.

The gene calls are TRBV6-5 and TRBJ1-3; no clear D gene. Germline V gives CDR1 MNHEY, CDR2 SVGAGI. V dropped 1 base and J dropped 4 bases, with 5 bases sitting between them. CDR3 length: 13 amino acids. The CDR3 reads CASSYFVGNTIYF. Here the CDR3 DNA reads TGTGCCAGCAGTTACTTTGTCGGAAACACCATATATTTT.

This clone was seen a handful of times. V gene TRBV4-1 combines with J gene TRBJ2-1, with TRBD2 matching over 7 bases. Germline V gene data show CDR1 as MGHRA and CDR2 as YSYEKL. The J segment lost 2 bases and the V segment lost 0 bases, leaving 1 base of the junction unmatched. The CDR3 consists of 15 residues. This chain's CDR3 is CASSQDLAAYNEQFF. The DNA of the CDR3 is TGCGCCAGCAGCCAAGACCTAGCGGCCTACAATGAGCAGTTCTTC.

This sequence joins TRBV5-5 and TRBJ1-3, with TRBD1 identical over 11 bases. V was pared by 4 bases and J by 7 bases, with 16 bases of the junction left unmatched. Germline V CDR1 and CDR2: SGHKS, YYEKEE (reference sequence). CDR3 size: 18 residues. The CDR3 loop reads CASSVGLSDGTGGNTIYF. The CDR3 region has the DNA TGTGCCAGCAGCGTTGGCTTAAGCGACGGGACAGGGGGGAACACCATATATTTT.

The chain uses TRBV5-1 and TRBJ1-6; 8 nucleotides align to TRBD1. This CDR3 is 13 amino acids long. Per the germline V gene, CDR1 is SGHRS and CDR2 is YFSETQ. Germline trimming cut 4 bases from V and 8 bases from J; bases unmatched to any gene: 2. This CDR3 reads CASSTDRDSPLHF. The CDR3 DNA is TGCGCCAGCAGCACGGACAGGGATTCACCCCTCCACTTT.

The rearrangement joins TRBV19 to TRBJ2-5, with a weak D call TRBD1 (5 bases). The V gene lost 5 bases and the J gene lost 1 base, with 11 bases spanning the gap. The CDR3 consists of 14 residues. Germline values: CDR1 LNHDA, CDR2 SQIVND (reference sequence). The CDR3 sequence is CASSPQVVQETQYF. In DNA, the CDR3 is TGTGCCAGTAGTCCACAGGTAGTCCAAGAGACCCAGTACTTC.

The rearrangement links TRBV7-2 to TRBJ2-2; 7 nucleotides align to TRBD1. V was clipped by 2 bases and J by 3 bases; unmatched bases: 9. The length of the CDR3 is 17 residues. CDR1 SGHTA and CDR2 FQGNSA come from the germline V gene. The CDR3 DNA sequence: TGTGCCAGCAGCTTACCACGGACAGGAGGACACACCGGGGAGCTGTTTTTT. Its translation is CASSLPRTGGHTGELFF. Combining the CDR3 with reference TRBV7-2 and TRBJ2-2 gives the whole variable domain GAGVSQSPSNKVTEKGKDVELRCDPISGHTALYWYRQSLGQGLEFLIYFQGNSAPDKSGLPSDRFSAERTGGSVSTLTIQRTQQEDSAVYLCASSLPRTGGHTGELFFGEGSRLTVL.